Listed here are 21 T cell receptor beta chains from one sample, sequenced in a study of blood T cell repertoires in COVID-19. Sequencing used immunoSEQ multiplex PCR; TCRdb keeps in-frame clones, though not all of them. The sample has roughly 170,000 clones; less than 85% are singletons. The sequenced material came from peripheral blood. Receptors originate from a woman aged 60 to 75 with COVID-19, enrolled during active disease.

The genes are TRBV5-1 and TRBJ1-2, with 7 positions matching TRBD1. The CDR3 loop spans 14 amino acids. With 0 bases clipped from V and 7 bases from J, the junction kept 6 bases outside the gene matches. In germline, CDR1 is SGHRS, CDR2 YFSETQ. The CDR3 nucleotides are TGCGCCAGCAGCTTGGGGGACAGCCCCAGTGGCTACACCTTC. It specifies CASSLGDSPSGYTF. The full variable domain, its missing parts supplied by reference TRBV5-1 and TRBJ1-2, is KAGVTQTPRYLIKTRGQQVTLSCSPISGHRSVSWYQQTPGQGLQFLFEYFSETQRNKGNFPGRFSGRQFSNSRSEMNVSTLELGDSALYLCASSLGDSPSGYTFGSGTRLTVV.

The V gene is TRBV27, the J gene TRBJ2-1; 14 positions match TRBD2. CDR1 and CDR2 (germline): MNHEY, SMNVEV (reference sequence). J lost 2 bases, V lost 6 bases, and 15 bases had no gene match. There are 20 residues in the CDR3. As DNA, the CDR3 is TGTGCCAGCAGCATCACCGGGACTAGCGGGGGCGCACACACCTACAATGAGCAGTTCTTC. Protein product: CASSITGTSGGAHTYNEQFF.

The chain carries TRBV11-3 and TRBJ2-7; D gene unclear. Trimming left V 0 bases short and J 1 base short, with 10 bases between. The length of the CDR3 is 15 residues. Germline assignment: CDR1 SGHNT and CDR2 YENEEA. The CDR3: CASSLDPIESYEQYV. DNA of the CDR3: TGTGCCAGCAGCTTAGATCCTATCGAATCCTACGAGCAGTACGTC.

The chain employs TRBV3-1 (or the pseudogene TRBV3-2) and TRBJ2-1; 8 bases fit TRBD2. V shed 2 bases and J 3 bases; nucleotides not matched to a gene: 6. CDR3 size: 16 residues. Germline loops: CDR1 LGHDT, CDR2 YNNKEL (reference sequence). The CDR3 protein is CASSQTAGAFYNEQFF. CDR3 coding DNA: TGTGCCAGCAGCCAAACAGCGGGGGCCTTCTACAATGAGCAGTTCTTC.

This clone was recorded a few times. CDR3 protein: CATETGGANTEAFF. The CDR3 DNA is TGTGCCACCGAGACAGGGGGCGCGAACACTGAAGCTTTCTTT. The V gene is TRBV28, the J gene TRBJ1-1, with TRBD1 matching over 10 bases. This CDR3 region has 14 residues. In germline, CDR1 is MDHEN, CDR2 SYDVKM. Trimming took 10 bases from V and 1 from J; bases not matched to a gene: 6.

V gene TRBV27 combines with J gene TRBJ1-2; TRBD1 aligns across 7 bases. The germline V gene has CDR1 MNHEY and CDR2 SMNVEV (reference sequence). The CDR3 is made up of 12 amino acids. Germline trimming cut 5 bases from V and 12 bases from J; bases unmatched to any gene: 9. As DNA, the CDR3 is TGTGCCAGCAGTGTTTTTGCTCAGGGGGACACCTTC. Protein product: CASSVFAQGDTF.

J is TRBJ1-1 and V is TRBV6-6; no clear D gene. The CDR3 is 16 amino acids. CDR1 is MNHNY and CDR2 is SVGAGI in the germline V gene (reference sequence). The V and J ends lost 4 bases and 4 bases respectively, with 19 bases between them. This CDR3 reads CASSSPAGRSGTEAFF. For the CDR3, the DNA is TGTGCCAGCAGTTCCCCGGCCGGGAGGAGTGGCACTGAAGCTTTCTTT.

The CDR3, as DNA: TGTGCCAGCAGTTCCCTAGGTACGCAGTATTTT. Translating gives CASSSLGTQYF. The genes are TRBV2 and TRBJ2-3; D is unresolved. CDR3 length equals 11 residues. From germline, CDR1 is SNHLY and CDR2 FYNNEI. Trimming stripped 5 bases from V and 8 bases from J, with 8 bases between.

The chain links TRBV27 to TRBJ1-5; D is perhaps TRBD1 (5 bases). The CDR3 totals 14 residues. From germline, CDR1 is MNHEY and CDR2 SMNVEV (reference sequence). V shed 3 bases and J shed 6 bases, with 12 bases lying between them. CDR3 coding DNA: TGTGCCAGCAGTTTGCAGGGCAACAGTCAGCCCCAGCATTTT. Translated, it gives CASSLQGNSQPQHF.

The J gene is TRBJ1-1, the V gene TRBV11-2, with TRBD1 matching 7 bases. Germline lookup yields CDR1 SGHAT and CDR2 FQNNGV. This CDR3 comprises 14 residues. With V trimmed by 5 bases and J by 7 bases, 10 bases remained unmatched. The CDR3 here is CASSPHTGVVEAFF. CDR3 nucleotides: TGTGCCAGCAGCCCCCATACAGGGGTGGTTGAAGCTTTCTTT. The variable domain in full, completed from reference TRBV11-2 and TRBJ1-1, reads EAGVAQSPRYKIIEKRQSVAFWCNPISGHATLYWYQQILGQGPKLLIQFQNNGVVDDSQLPKDRFSAERLKGVDSTLKIQPAKLEDSAVYLCASSPHTGVVEAFFGQGTRLTVV.

This chain joins TRBV3-1 (or the pseudogene TRBV3-2) and TRBJ1-1, with D unclear. Germline CDR1 LGHDT, CDR2 YNNKEL (reference sequence). V dropped 7 bases and J dropped 1 base, with 10 bases sitting between them. CDR3 length equals 13 residues. CDR3 in amino acids: CASTGSGNTEAFF. The CDR3 DNA is TGTGCCAGCACTGGCAGTGGGAACACTGAAGCTTTCTTT.

The V gene is TRBV4-2, the J gene TRBJ1-5; 7 bases align to TRBD1. The CDR3 covers 15 residues. CDR1 is LGHNA and CDR2 is YNFKEQ in the germline V gene. The J segment lost 4 bases and the V segment lost 4 bases, leaving 7 bases of the junction unmatched. CDR3 coding DNA: TGTGCCAGCAGCCGGGAAGGGGGCACTAATCAGCCCCAGCATTTT. Translation gives CASSREGGTNQPQHF.

V gene TRBV5-1 combines with J gene TRBJ2-5; possibly TRBD1 for D (6 bases). Per germline, CDR1 SGHRS and CDR2 YFSETQ. The CDR3 is 12 amino acids. Trimming cost V 4 bases and J 8 bases, with 12 bases left between them. CDR3 sequence (DNA): TGCGCCAGCAGCCCCACAGGGTTCACCCAGTACTTC. The encoded protein is CASSPTGFTQYF. The whole variable domain, remainder taken from reference TRBV5-1 and TRBJ2-5, is KAGVTQTPRYLIKTRGQQVTLSCSPISGHRSVSWYQQTPGQGLQFLFEYFSETQRNKGNFPGRFSGRQFSNSRSEMNVSTLELGDSALYLCASSPTGFTQYFGPGTRLLVL.

This chain joins TRBV29-1 and TRBJ1-2; the match to TRBD1 covers 9 bases. V was pared by 2 bases and J by 5 bases, with 15 bases of the junction left unmatched. The CDR3 runs 17 residues. CDR1 is SQVTM, CDR2 ANQGSEA, per germline. This chain's CDR3 is CSVETGQGQEGRYGYTF. CDR3 bases: TGCAGCGTTGAAACGGGACAGGGCCAAGAGGGAAGATATGGCTACACCTTC. Supplemented by reference TRBV29-1 and TRBJ1-2, the full variable domain reads SAVISQKPSRDICQRGTSLTIQCQVDSQVTMMFWYRQQPGQSLTLIATANQGSEATYESGFVIDKFPISRPNLTFSTLTVSNMSPEDSSIYLCSVETGQGQEGRYGYTFGSGTRLTVV.

The table lists this clone with a few counts. This rearrangement joins TRBV19 to TRBJ1-1, with D unresolved. The CDR3 loop spans 12 amino acids. Germline CDR1 is LNHDA and CDR2 is SQIVND (reference sequence). Trimming removed 1 base at V and 10 bases at J, with 10 bases between. Written as DNA, the CDR3 is TGTGCCAGTAGTATAGCAGCCGGGGTAGCTTTCTTT. Protein product: CASSIAAGVAFF.

The J gene is TRBJ2-2, the V gene TRBV24-1; D is ambiguous. The CDR3 totals 15 residues. Germline CDR1 and CDR2: KGHDR and SFDVKD. Trimming cost V 6 bases and J 4 bases, with 14 bases left between them. The CDR3 DNA follows: TGTGCCACCAGTAACCGAGCGCCAAGCACCGGGGAGCTGTTTTTT. It translates to CATSNRAPSTGELFF.

The CDR3 nucleotides read TGTGCCAGCAGTTACCGCCGGGGATCAGATACGCAGTATTTT. This sequence encodes CASSYRRGSDTQYF. The rearrangement uses TRBV6-6 and TRBJ2-3; possibly TRBD2 for D (5 bases). In germline, CDR1 is MNHNY, CDR2 SVGAGI (reference sequence). V gave up 2 bases and J gave up 4 bases, with 10 bases separating them. This CDR3 is 14 amino acids long.

This clone came up a few times. The chain carries TRBV15 and TRBJ1-2; no definite D call. CDR3 length equals 15 residues. Germline V gives CDR1 LNHNV, CDR2 YYDKDF (reference sequence). V lost 3 bases and J 4 bases, leaving 15 bases between the germline ends. The CDR3 region has the DNA TGTGCCACCAGCAGTTACGGTACAGATACCTATGGCTACACCTTC. Protein sequence: CATSSYGTDTYGYTF.

Concerning this clone itself: At the DNA level, this CDR3 is encoded by other sequences in the same sample as well. The chain recombines TRBV28 with TRBJ1-5; D ambiguous. The CDR3 is made up of 12 amino acids. Looked up from germline, CDR1 is MDHEN and CDR2 is SYDVKM. Trimming took off 8 bases at V and 0 bases at J, with 5 bases between the two ends. The CDR3 nucleotides read TGTGCCAGCGCGGGTAGCAATCAGCCCCAGCATTTT. It is translated as CASAGSNQPQHF.

The table lists this clone with a few counts. The V gene is TRBV30, the J gene TRBJ2-5; D gene uncertain. Germline assignment: CDR1 GTSNPN and CDR2 SVGIG (reference sequence). V lost 0 bases to trimming and J lost 1 base, with 6 bases between them. The CDR3 length is 13 residues. DNA of the CDR3: TGTGCCTGGAGTGTACGCAGCCAAGAGACCCAGTACTTC. Residues: CAWSVRSQETQYF.

The rearrangement links TRBV2 to TRBJ2-1, with 13 bases fitting TRBD2. Germline trimming cut 2 bases from V and 8 bases from J; bases unmatched to any gene: 9. Per germline, CDR1 SNHLY and CDR2 FYNNEI. The CDR3 runs 17 residues. The CDR3 DNA reads as TGTGCCAGCAGTGAATCGTTAGGACTAGCGGGAGAGGATGAGCAGTTCTTC. This codes for CASSESLGLAGEDEQFF.